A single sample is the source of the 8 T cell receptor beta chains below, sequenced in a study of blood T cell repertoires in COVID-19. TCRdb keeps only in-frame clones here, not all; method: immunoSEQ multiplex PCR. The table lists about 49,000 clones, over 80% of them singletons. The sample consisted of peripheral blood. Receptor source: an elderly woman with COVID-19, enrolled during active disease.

In DNA, the CDR3 is TGCGCCAGCAGCCAAACAGGGTTGAACACTGAAGCTTTCTTT. It yields the protein CASSQTGLNTEAFF. V usage is TRBV4-1 and J usage is TRBJ1-1, with D possibly being TRBD1 (6 bases). CDR1 and CDR2 from the germline V gene are MGHRA and YSYEKL. The CDR3 length is 14 residues. V was trimmed by 2 bases and J by 0 bases, leaving 7 bases between them.

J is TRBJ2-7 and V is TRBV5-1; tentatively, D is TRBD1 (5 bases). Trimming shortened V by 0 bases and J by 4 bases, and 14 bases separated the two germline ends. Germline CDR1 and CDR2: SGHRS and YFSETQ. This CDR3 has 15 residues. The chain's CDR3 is CASSLEVGLGYEQYF. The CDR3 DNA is TGCGCCAGCAGCTTGGAGGTGGGGCTAGGTTACGAGCAGTACTTC.

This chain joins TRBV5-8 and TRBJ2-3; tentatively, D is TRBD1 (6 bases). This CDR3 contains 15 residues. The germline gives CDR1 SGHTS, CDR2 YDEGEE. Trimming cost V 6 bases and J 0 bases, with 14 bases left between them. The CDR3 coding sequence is TGTGCCAGCATCCGCAGGGGCTTTAGCACAGATACGCAGTATTTT. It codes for CASIRRGFSTDTQYF.

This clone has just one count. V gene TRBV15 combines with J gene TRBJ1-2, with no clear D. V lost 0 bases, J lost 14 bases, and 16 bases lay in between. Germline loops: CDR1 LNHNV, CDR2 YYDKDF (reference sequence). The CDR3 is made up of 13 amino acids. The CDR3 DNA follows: TGTGCCACCAGCAGAGATTGGGCATCTTTTGTTACCTTC. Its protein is CATSRDWASFVTF.

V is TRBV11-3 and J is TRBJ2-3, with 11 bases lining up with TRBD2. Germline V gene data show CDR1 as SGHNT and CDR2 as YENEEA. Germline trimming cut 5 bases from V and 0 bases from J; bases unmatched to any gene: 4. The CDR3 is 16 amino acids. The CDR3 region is CASSETSGASTDTQYF. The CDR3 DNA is TGTGCCAGCAGCGAGACTAGCGGGGCGAGCACAGATACGCAGTATTTT.

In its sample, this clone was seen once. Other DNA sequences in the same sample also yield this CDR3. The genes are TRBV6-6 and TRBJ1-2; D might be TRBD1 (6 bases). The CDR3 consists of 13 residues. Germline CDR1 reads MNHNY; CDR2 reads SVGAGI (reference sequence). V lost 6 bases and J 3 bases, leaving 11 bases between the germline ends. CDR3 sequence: CASSPTGDYGYTF. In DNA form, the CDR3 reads TGTGCCAGCAGCCCGACAGGCGACTATGGCTACACCTTC.

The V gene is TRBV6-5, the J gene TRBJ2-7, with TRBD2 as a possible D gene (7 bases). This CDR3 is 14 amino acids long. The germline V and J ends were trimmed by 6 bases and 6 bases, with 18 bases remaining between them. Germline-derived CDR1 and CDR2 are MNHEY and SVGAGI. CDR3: CASRKLGGGGEQYF. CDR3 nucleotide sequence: TGTGCCAGCAGAAAGCTAGGGGGGGGAGGCGAGCAGTACTTC.

The CDR3 is CASSWLDRVNTEAFF. The CDR3 coding sequence is TGTGCCAGCAGCTGGTTGGACAGGGTGAACACTGAAGCTTTCTTT. V is TRBV7-3 and J is TRBJ1-1; 8 positions agree with TRBD1. V lost 4 bases to trimming and J lost 0 bases; unmatched junction nucleotides: 4. Germline V gene data show CDR1 as SGHTA and CDR2 as FQGTGA. CDR3 size: 15 residues.